This entry lists 4 T cell receptor beta chains sequenced from one sample in a study of T cells in tumors after PD-1 blockade. TCRdb's table, derived via immunoSEQ multiplex PCR, lists solely in-frame clones and lacks some. The sample lists around 35,000 clones, 73% occurring once. The source was PBMCs, collected after anti-PD-1 treatment. These receptors all stem from a human donor with basal cell carcinoma.

The chain has TRBV28 and TRBJ2-1, with 10 bases that match TRBD2. V lost 6 bases and J lost 7; bases outside the gene matches: 9. The CDR3 consists of 15 residues. In germline, CDR1 is MDHEN, CDR2 SYDVKM. CDR3 loop: CASRLAGGRWNEQFF. The CDR3 DNA reads TGTGCCAGCAGATTAGCGGGAGGCCGATGGAATGAGCAGTTCTTC.

V and J are TRBV19 and TRBJ2-7; TRBD2 might be the D (6 bases). The CDR3 extends over 13 amino acids. Germline V gene data show CDR1 as LNHDA and CDR2 as SQIVND (reference sequence). V was cut by 9 bases and J by 2 bases, with 14 bases left in between. The CDR3 region has the DNA TGTGCCAGCGGAGGGCTGGCTCCCTACGAGCAGTACTTC. Translating it yields CASGGLAPYEQYF.

The gene calls are TRBV6-5 and TRBJ1-1, with a weak D call TRBD1 (6 bases). The V end was cut by 6 bases, the J end by 7 bases, with 9 bases between. The CDR3 runs to 11 residues. In germline, CDR1 is MNHEY, CDR2 SVGAGI. DNA for the CDR3: TGTGCCAGCAGCAGACAGGATGAAGCTTTCTTT. Its translation: CASSRQDEAFF.

The V gene is TRBV7-8, the J gene TRBJ2-7; D gene unclear. The CDR3 runs to 13 residues. Germline-derived CDR1 and CDR2 are SGHVS and FQNEAQ. V lost 5 bases, J lost 4 bases, and 12 bases lay in between. This chain's CDR3 is CASSRARNYEQYF. In nucleotides, the CDR3 is TGTGCCAGCAGCCGAGCTCGGAATTACGAGCAGTACTTC. The complete variable domain, with remaining parts taken from reference TRBV7-8 and TRBJ2-7, reads GAGVSQSPRYKVAKRGQDVALRCDPISGHVSLFWYQQALGQGPEFLTYFQNEAQLDKSGLPSDRFFAERPEGSVSTLKIQRTQQEDSAVYLCASSRARNYEQYFGPGTRLTVT.